This record covers a single T cell receptor (beta chain). Its matching antigen is unknown. The CDR3 has 15 amino acids. The V end lost 2 bases, the J end lost 3 bases, and 10 bases lay between the germline ends. CDR1 and CDR2 (germline): SNHLY, FYNNEI. The entry originates in a study of pediatric ulcerative colitis. Study summary: Disease was pancolitis in several and left-sided in two, histology-confirmed. Study-wide results and limits: A couple of rectal CDR3 clonotypes occurred in all ulcerative colitis patients. Repertoires came from total lymphocyte DNA, so rare subsets like regulatory T cells may be missed. Rectal repertoires separated controls, mild-moderate and acute severe colitis.

The table came from immunoSEQ multiplex PCR; TCRdb's copy has only in-frame clones and leaves some out. The table shows about 64,000 clones, with more than 60% occurring only once. The clonotype comes from a boy between 5 and 17 years old with moderate ulcerative colitis. The sample comprised blood. The rearrangement joins TRBV2 to TRBJ1-4; a possible D gene is TRBD1 (6 bases). This chain's CDR3 is CASSESPGANEKLFF. CDR3 in DNA: TGTGCCAGCAGTGAAAGTCCAGGGGCTAATGAAAAACTGTTTTTT.